This TCR beta chain was recorded in a study of blood T cell repertoires in COVID-19. This table comes from immunoSEQ multiplex PCR, and its TCRdb copy is limited to in-frame clones, with some not included. This sample has around 470,000 clones, with 90% found just once. Trimming removed 0 bases at V and 0 bases at J, with 15 bases between. Per germline, CDR1 LGHDT and CDR2 YNNKEL (reference sequence). The CDR3 is 18 amino acids. This TCR derives from a man aged 18 to 30 who had recovered from COVID-19. The sample was PBMCs or T cells enriched from blood (not recorded which). The V gene is TRBV3-1 (or the pseudogene TRBV3-2), the J gene TRBJ2-1; D remains unclear. CDR3 residues: CASSQEGQRSSSYNEQFF. In DNA form, the CDR3 reads TGTGCCAGCAGCCAAGAAGGCCAGAGATCTAGCTCCTACAATGAGCAGTTCTTC.